This entry lists 10 T cell receptor beta chains sequenced from one sample in a study of cytomegalovirus exposure and HLA in healthy donors. Use of 60 Vbeta and 13 Jbeta primers characterized the PCR. Some clones are missing from TCRdb's copy, which holds only in-frame ones; the method was immunoSEQ multiplex PCR. The table includes roughly 76,000 clones, roughly 90% detected once. The specimen was PBMCs. Receptors originate from a young woman in good health and CMV-seronegative.

The chain carries TRBV12-2 and TRBJ2-1; TRBD2, the table's D call, lacks a check against the DNA. TRBV12-2 is given as a pseudogene. This CDR3 is built from 16 residues. In DNA, the CDR3 is TGTGCAAGTCGCTTAGTGCCTCGGCTAGCGGAGGAAGAGCAGTTCTTC. It codes for CASRLVPRLAEEEQFF.

In this sample, this clone turned up once. For the CDR3, the DNA is TGTGCCAGCAGCTTAGCCGGTGCAGGGGATAATTCACCCCTCCACTTT. The encoded protein is CASSLAGAGDNSPLHF. The J gene is TRBJ1-6, the V gene TRBV7-9, with D perhaps matching TRBD1 (6 bases). The CDR3 is 16 amino acids. Per germline, CDR1 SEHNR and CDR2 FQNEAQ (reference sequence). V was trimmed by 0 bases and J by 5 bases, leaving 11 bases between them.

J is TRBJ2-7 and V is TRBV18; tentative D call: TRBD1 (6 bases). CDR1 is KGHSH, CDR2 LQKENI, per germline. The CDR3 extends over 15 amino acids. The V gene lost 2 bases and the J gene lost 1 base, with 12 bases spanning the gap. CDR3 coding DNA: TGTGCCAGCTCACCAGGACAGAGTCTTTCCTACGAGCAGTACTTC. It translates to CASSPGQSLSYEQYF. Full variable domain (outside the CDR3, taken from reference TRBV18 and TRBJ2-7): NAGVMQNPRHLVRRRGQEARLRCSPMKGHSHVYWYRQLPEEGLKFMVYLQKENIIDESGMPKERFSAEFPKEGPSILRIQQVVRGDSAAYFCASSPGQSLSYEQYFGPGTRLTVT.

V and J are TRBV7-2 and TRBJ1-5; TRBD1 aligns across 9 bases. After removal of 5 bases from V and 4 bases from J, the junction contained 9 bases not matched to a gene. CDR1 is SGHTA, CDR2 FQGNSA, per germline. This CDR3 region has 16 residues. The CDR3 bases are TGTGCCAGCAGCCCCCCCGGGACAGGGTATAATCAGCCCCAGCATTTT. This sequence encodes CASSPPGTGYNQPQHF.

This chain connects TRBV11-2 to TRBJ2-1; 12 bases line up with TRBD2. V trimming: 1 base; J trimming: 9 bases; junction bases outside the gene matches: 10. CDR1 is SGHAT and CDR2 is FQNNGV in the germline V gene. This CDR3 region has 17 residues. The chain's CDR3 is CASSLGLAGAGEGEQFF. The CDR3 DNA reads TGTGCCAGCAGCTTAGGACTAGCGGGAGCCGGGGAGGGTGAGCAGTTCTTC.

This clone appeared a single time. The chain is built from TRBV5-6 and TRBJ2-3; 7 bases align to TRBD2. Germline V gives CDR1 SGHDT, CDR2 YYEEEE. The CDR3 spans 16 residues. J lost 11 bases, V lost 0 bases, and 15 bases had no gene match. The CDR3 DNA reads TGTGCCAGCAGCTTGGAAACGGGTAGCGGGCGAGGCGGGCAGTATTTT. It is translated as CASSLETGSGRGGQYF.

The rearrangement uses TRBV19 and TRBJ2-1, with 10 bases identical to TRBD1. With V trimmed by 5 bases and J by 1 base, 5 bases remained unmatched. This CDR3 contains 16 residues. Germline CDR1 is LNHDA and CDR2 is SQIVND (reference sequence). The CDR3 DNA sequence: TGTGCCAGTAGTCCAGGGACAGGGGTTTCCTACAATGAGCAGTTCTTC. It is translated as CASSPGTGVSYNEQFF.

The chain links TRBV28 to TRBJ2-7, with 11 bases that match TRBD2. This CDR3 region has 15 residues. J lost 2 bases, V lost 4 bases, and 4 bases had no gene match. Germline loops: CDR1 MDHEN, CDR2 SYDVKM. The CDR3 nucleotides read TGTGCCAGCAGTTCTCTAGCGGGGGGTACCTACGAGCAGTACTTC. Protein: CASSSLAGGTYEQYF.

The rearrangement links TRBV9 to TRBJ1-4, with 10 bases that match TRBD1. CDR1 is SGDLS, CDR2 YYNGEE, per germline. The CDR3 is made up of 15 amino acids. Trimming at V came to 7 bases and at J to 8 bases, leaving 11 bases not matched to a gene. The CDR3 sequence is CASAREGTGDEKLFF. The DNA of the CDR3 is TGTGCCAGCGCGAGGGAGGGGACAGGGGACGAAAAACTGTTTTTT. Filled out from reference TRBV9 and TRBJ1-4, the complete variable domain reads DSGVTQTPKHLITATGQRVTLRCSPRSGDLSVYWYQQSLDQGLQFLIQYYNGEERAKGNILERFSAQQFPDLHSELNLSSLELGDSALYFCASAREGTGDEKLFFGSGTQLSVL.

This chain uses TRBV14 with TRBJ2-5; D uncertain. This CDR3 is 14 amino acids long. Trimming cost V 2 bases and J 4 bases, with 11 bases left between them. Germline CDR1 reads SGHDN; CDR2 reads FVKESK. In DNA form, the CDR3 reads TGTGCCAGCAGCCAACTTGGAGTTCCAGAGACCCAGTACTTC. Its protein is CASSQLGVPETQYF.